The next 4 T cell receptor beta chains were all read from a single sample in a study of T cell changes during pregnancy in multiple sclerosis. Profiled with immunoSEQ multiplex PCR; TCRdb holds only in-frame clones, not every one. Of roughly 61,000 clones in the sample, more than 90% were seen once. The material sequenced was peripheral blood, taken in the first trimester of pregnancy. The receptor set was obtained from a female donor in good health, enrolled as a control in a pregnancy study.

This sequence joins TRBV15 and TRBJ2-7; no clear D gene. This CDR3 comprises 14 residues. V was pared by 7 bases and J by 6 bases, with 19 bases between. Germline loops: CDR1 LNHNV, CDR2 YYDKDF (reference sequence). The CDR3 spells CATTLYSRPTEQYF. The CDR3 DNA reads as TGTGCCACCACACTTTACAGTCGCCCTACCGAGCAGTACTTC.

The V call is TRBV5-5, the J call TRBJ1-1, with unresolved D. The V gene's germline CDR1 is SGHKS and CDR2 YYEKEE (reference sequence). V lost 3 bases and J 1 base, leaving 7 bases between the germline ends. This CDR3 has 13 amino acids. CDR3 loop: CASSSHSNTEAFF. In nucleotides, the CDR3 is TGTGCCAGCAGCTCCCACTCGAACACTGAAGCTTTCTTT.

The V and J genes are TRBV7-3 and TRBJ2-4, with a weak D call TRBD1 (8 bases). Germline V gene sequence: CDR1 SGHTA, CDR2 FQGTGA. V lost 5 bases and J 8 bases, leaving 13 bases between the germline ends. The length of the CDR3 is 13 residues. The CDR3 protein is CASSGTGGDIQYF. The CDR3 DNA is TGTGCCAGCAGCGGAACAGGGGGGGACATTCAGTACTTC.

This sequence joins TRBV5-6 and TRBJ2-7; 8 bases align to TRBD1. V shed 4 bases and J 6 bases; nucleotides not matched to a gene: 9. CDR1 SGHDT and CDR2 YYEEEE come from the germline V gene. The CDR3 length is 14 residues. The CDR3 nucleotides are TGTGCCAGCAGCCCCGGGACAGGTCGACTCGAGCAGTACTTC. This codes for CASSPGTGRLEQYF.